The 10 T cell receptor beta chains listed next were all sequenced from one sample in a study of shared clonotypes between healthy human individuals. Produced via immunoSEQ multiplex PCR; TCRdb's table is partial and in-frame only. This table holds about 2 million clones, roughly 94% found once. Terminally differentiated effector memory CD45RA+ cells were excluded by CCR7 positive selection of CD45RO-negative cells. Sample: naive CD8+ T cells sorted from blood. Receptors were obtained from a man younger than 30 in good health.

The V call is TRBV4-1, the J call TRBJ2-1; 9 bases line up with TRBD2. Trimming took 1 base from V and 12 from J; bases not matched to a gene: 10. The CDR3 has 15 amino acids. Germline V CDR1 and CDR2: MGHRA, YSYEKL. This CDR3 is CASSQAASGDPGQFF. The CDR3 DNA reads TGCGCCAGCAGCCAAGCGGCTAGCGGGGACCCCGGGCAGTTCTTC.

The V and J genes are TRBV11-2 and TRBJ2-7; unclear D gene. CDR3 length: 13 residues. Trimming removed 1 base at V and 6 bases at J, with 10 bases between. Germline CDR1 reads SGHAT; CDR2 reads FQNNGV. Here the CDR3 reads CASSLGARFEQYF. The CDR3 DNA sequence: TGTGCCAGCAGCTTAGGGGCCAGGTTCGAGCAGTACTTC.

The chain is built from TRBV6-5 and TRBJ2-5; D remains unclear. CDR3 length equals 14 residues. V was pared by 0 bases and J by 2 bases, with 7 bases between. The germline V gene encodes CDR1 MNHEY and CDR2 SVGAGI. The CDR3 sequence is CASSYSNAQETQYF. In DNA form, the CDR3 reads TGTGCCAGCAGTTACTCGAATGCACAAGAGACCCAGTACTTC.

The table lists this clone with a count of one. V gene TRBV15 combines with J gene TRBJ2-2, with unresolved D. The CDR3 extends over 13 amino acids. Germline V gene sequence: CDR1 LNHNV, CDR2 YYDKDF (reference sequence). V was cut by 4 bases and J by 6 bases, with 9 bases left in between. CDR3 nucleotides: TGTGCCACCAGCAAGGCGGCGGCCGGGGAGCTGTTTTTT. This encodes CATSKAAAGELFF.

This clone was seen a single time. The chain recombines TRBV7-9 with TRBJ2-3, with 8 bases that match TRBD1. CDR1 is SEHNR, CDR2 FQNEAQ, per germline (reference sequence). This CDR3 comprises 16 residues. J was trimmed by 1 base and V by 4 bases; bases with no gene match: 7. The CDR3 DNA sequence: TGTGCCAGCAGCTACGGGCAGGGGGCCCGCACAGATACGCAGTATTTT. Translating gives CASSYGQGARTDTQYF.

The chain links TRBV13 to TRBJ2-7, with TRBD2 identical over 8 bases. Germline values: CDR1 PRHDT, CDR2 FYEKMQ (reference sequence). There are 16 residues in the CDR3. After removal of 5 bases from V and 2 bases from J, the junction contained 11 bases not matched to a gene. CDR3 in amino acids: CASSPSTSATTYEQYF. Here the CDR3 DNA reads TGTGCCAGCAGCCCGTCGACTAGCGCTACGACCTACGAGCAGTACTTC.

This clone was counted once. CDR3 amino acids: CSVEDPLGLYEQYF. The CDR3 DNA reads as TGCAGCGTTGAAGATCCTTTGGGGTTGTACGAGCAGTACTTC. The chain carries TRBV29-1 and TRBJ2-7; D gene uncertain. The germline gives CDR1 SQVTM, CDR2 ANQGSEA. The ends were cut back, 0 bases at V and 4 bases at J, with 13 bases in the middle. CDR3 length equals 14 residues.

The gene calls are TRBV4-1 and TRBJ2-7, with 9 bases lining up with TRBD2. Germline V gene sequence: CDR1 MGHRA, CDR2 YSYEKL. The CDR3 is made up of 15 amino acids. The V and J ends lost 2 bases and 5 bases, in that order; junction bases with no gene match: 7. Here the CDR3 DNA reads TGCGCCAGCAGCCAAATGAGCGGGGGGTGGAACGAGCAGTACTTC. This encodes CASSQMSGGWNEQYF.

Only one count was recorded for this clone. The same CDR3 also results from other DNA sequences found in this sample. This chain joins TRBV4-1 and TRBJ2-7, with a weak D call TRBD1 (5 bases). CDR1 and CDR2 from the germline V gene are MGHRA and YSYEKL. The CDR3 extends over 14 amino acids. The V end lost 1 base, the J end lost 3 bases, and 10 bases lay between the germline ends. This chain's CDR3 is CASSQVARDYEQYF. DNA of the CDR3: TGCGCCAGCAGCCAAGTTGCCAGGGACTACGAGCAGTACTTC.

The chain links TRBV7-2 to TRBJ2-7; maybe TRBD1 (6 bases). The germline CDR1 and CDR2 sequences are SGHTA and FQGNSA. Trimming removed 3 bases at V and 2 bases at J, with 11 bases between. The CDR3 spans 14 residues. The CDR3 is CASSFKGGTYEQYF. CDR3 DNA sequence: TGTGCCAGCAGCTTCAAAGGGGGTACCTACGAGCAGTACTTC.